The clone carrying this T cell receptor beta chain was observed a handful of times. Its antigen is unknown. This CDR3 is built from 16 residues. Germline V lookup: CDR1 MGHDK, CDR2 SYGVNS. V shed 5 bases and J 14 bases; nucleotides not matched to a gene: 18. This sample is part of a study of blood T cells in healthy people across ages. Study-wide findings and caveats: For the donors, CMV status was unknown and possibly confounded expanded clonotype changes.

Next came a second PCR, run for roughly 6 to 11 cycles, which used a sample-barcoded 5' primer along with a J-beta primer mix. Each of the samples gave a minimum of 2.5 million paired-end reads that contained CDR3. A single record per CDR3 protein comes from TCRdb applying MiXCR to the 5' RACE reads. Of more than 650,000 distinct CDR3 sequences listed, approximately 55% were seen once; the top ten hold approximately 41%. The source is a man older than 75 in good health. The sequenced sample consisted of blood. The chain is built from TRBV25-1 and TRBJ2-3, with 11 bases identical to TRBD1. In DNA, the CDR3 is TGTGCCAGCAGTTCCCCCGGGACAGGGGGGCACAGATACGCGTATTTT. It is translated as CASSSPGTGGHRYAYF.